Only a few counts were recorded for the clone carrying this T cell receptor (beta chain). This record belongs to a study of blood T cell repertoires in COVID-19. Germline loops: CDR1 GTSNPN, CDR2 SVGIG (reference sequence). The CDR3 has 18 residues. V lost 4 bases and J lost 2; bases outside the gene matches: 15. Using immunoSEQ multiplex PCR, the repertoire was profiled, and TCRdb retains in-frame clones only, with some absent. The sample has 150,000 to 200,000 clones, approximately 85% seen once. Input material: PBMCs or T cells enriched from blood (not recorded which). The sequence was obtained from a man aged 35 to 55 who had recovered from COVID-19. This rearrangement joins TRBV30 to TRBJ2-3, with 10 bases aligning to TRBD2. CDR3 region: CAWTSGRAIPTFTDTQYF. As DNA, the CDR3 is TGTGCCTGGACTAGCGGGAGAGCTATCCCCACCTTCACAGATACGCAGTATTTT.